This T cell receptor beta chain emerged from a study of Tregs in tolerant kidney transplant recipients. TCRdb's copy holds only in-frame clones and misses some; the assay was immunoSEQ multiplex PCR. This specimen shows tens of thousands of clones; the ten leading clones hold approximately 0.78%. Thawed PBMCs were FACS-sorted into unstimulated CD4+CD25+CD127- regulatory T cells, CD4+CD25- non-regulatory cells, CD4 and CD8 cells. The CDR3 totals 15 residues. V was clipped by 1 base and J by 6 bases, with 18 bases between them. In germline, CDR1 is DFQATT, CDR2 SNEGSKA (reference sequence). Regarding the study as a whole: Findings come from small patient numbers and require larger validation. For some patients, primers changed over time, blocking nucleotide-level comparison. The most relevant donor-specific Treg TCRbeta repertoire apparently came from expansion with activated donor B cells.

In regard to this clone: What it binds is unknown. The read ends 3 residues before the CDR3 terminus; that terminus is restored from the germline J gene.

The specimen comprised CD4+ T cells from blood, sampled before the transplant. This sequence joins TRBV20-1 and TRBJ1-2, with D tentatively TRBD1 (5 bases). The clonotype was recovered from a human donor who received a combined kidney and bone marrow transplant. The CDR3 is CSARGRKGGGDGYTF. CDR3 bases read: TGCAGTGCTAGAGGACGGAAGGGCGGGGGGGATGGC.